The 25 T cell receptor beta chains below all came from one sample that was sequenced in a study of blood T cell repertoires in COVID-19. Clones were sequenced by immunoSEQ multiplex PCR, and TCRdb holds only the in-frame ones, with some missing. The table includes 200,000 to 250,000 clones, about 91% detected once. Sequences were obtained from PBMCs or T cells enriched from blood (not recorded which). These receptors came from a woman aged 50 to 60 with acute COVID-19.

The V call is TRBV6-1, the J call TRBJ1-2; 9 bases match TRBD1. This CDR3 contains 12 residues. CDR1 and CDR2 from the germline V gene are MNHNS and SASEGT. J lost 10 bases, V lost 5 bases, and 5 bases had no gene match. The CDR3 DNA sequence: TGTGCCAGCAGTTCGGGACAGGGAGTCTACACCTTC. The encoded protein is CASSSGQGVYTF.

The genes are TRBV5-1 and TRBJ2-3, with 11 bases aligning to TRBD2. Looked up from germline, CDR1 is SGHRS and CDR2 is YFSETQ. This CDR3 contains 16 residues. V dropped 4 bases and J dropped 2; count of bases not matched to a gene: 6. This CDR3 reads CASSILAGDVTDTQYF. CDR3 coding DNA: TGCGCCAGCAGCATACTAGCGGGAGACGTCACAGATACGCAGTATTTT. Based on the CDR3 plus reference TRBV5-1 and TRBJ2-3, the full variable domain is KAGVTQTPRYLIKTRGQQVTLSCSPISGHRSVSWYQQTPGQGLQFLFEYFSETQRNKGNFPGRFSGRQFSNSRSEMNVSTLELGDSALYLCASSILAGDVTDTQYFGPGTRLTVL.

This chain joins TRBV5-1 and TRBJ2-2; no reliable D call. Germline CDR1 is SGHRS and CDR2 is YFSETQ. The ends were cut back, 0 bases at V and 7 bases at J, with 13 bases in the middle. The CDR3 length is 15 residues. The CDR3 region is CASSLELVHSGELFF. The CDR3 bases are TGCGCCAGCAGCTTGGAACTGGTCCATAGCGGGGAGCTGTTTTTT.

The J gene is TRBJ2-1, the V gene TRBV7-9; 11 bases agree with TRBD1. Looked up from germline, CDR1 is SEHNR and CDR2 is FQNEAQ (reference sequence). Trimming cost V 4 bases and J 4 bases; bases outside gene matches: 9. The CDR3 runs to 17 residues. This chain's CDR3 is CASSSRGTGGKYNEQFF. As DNA, the CDR3 is TGTGCCAGCAGCTCGCGCGGGACAGGGGGAAAGTACAATGAGCAGTTCTTC.

The chain carries TRBV30 and TRBJ1-6; TRBD1 is a possible D gene (5 bases). Trimming removed 1 base from V and 10 bases from J, with 11 bases in between. The germline gives CDR1 GTSNPN, CDR2 SVGIG (reference sequence). This CDR3 is built from 13 residues. This CDR3 is CAWSAGEASPLHF. DNA of the CDR3: TGTGCCTGGAGTGCGGGGGAGGCGTCACCCCTCCACTTT.

V and J are TRBV7-3 and TRBJ2-3; TRBD2 is a possible D gene (6 bases). The V gene's germline CDR1 is SGHTA and CDR2 FQGTGA. Trimming stripped 0 bases from V and 2 bases from J, with 9 bases between. This CDR3 has 15 residues. This chain's CDR3 is CASSLTGTVTDTQYF. The CDR3 DNA follows: TGTGCCAGCAGCTTAACGGGGACTGTCACAGATACGCAGTATTTT.

The chain employs TRBV11-2 and TRBJ2-1, with D hard to call. The CDR3 loop spans 15 amino acids. Trimming took 5 bases from V and 7 from J, leaving 18 bases between them. Germline V gives CDR1 SGHAT, CDR2 FQNNGV. The DNA of the CDR3 is TGTGCCAGCAGCCCCAGCAGGTCCCCACGGAATGAGCAGTTCTTC. Translation: CASSPSRSPRNEQFF.

A few counts support this clone. J is TRBJ2-7 and V is TRBV6-1, with TRBD1 as a possible D gene (6 bases). The germline gives CDR1 MNHNS, CDR2 SASEGT. The CDR3 runs 13 residues. The V end lost 1 base, the J end lost 9 bases, and 13 bases lay between the germline ends. The CDR3 DNA follows: TGTGCCAGCAGTGAAGAGGGGGATCGTGGGCAGTACTTC. It yields the protein CASSEEGDRGQYF.

This clone was detected only a few times. The chain employs TRBV9 and TRBJ1-6, with D unclear. V was cut by 0 bases and J by 14 bases, with 15 bases left in between. Germline loops: CDR1 SGDLS, CDR2 YYNGEE. The CDR3 has 14 residues. The CDR3 here is CASSVAGSDLTLHF. Here the CDR3 DNA reads TGTGCCAGCAGCGTAGCAGGCTCCGACCTAACCCTCCACTTT.

The CDR3 nucleotides are TGTGCTAGTGGTCCCCGTGCGGGAGAGATCGGGGAGCTGTTTTTT. The encoded protein is CASGPRAGEIGELFF. The chain recombines TRBV12-5 with TRBJ2-2, with TRBD2 matching over 7 bases. There are 15 residues in the CDR3. Unmatched junction bases numbered 10, after V lost 5 bases and J lost 7 bases. CDR1 and CDR2 from the germline V gene are LGHNT and FRNRAP.

This rearrangement joins TRBV28 to TRBJ2-7, with D unclear. Trimming removed 2 bases at V and 0 bases at J, with 8 bases between. CDR3 length equals 14 residues. The germline gives CDR1 MDHEN, CDR2 SYDVKM. CDR3 bases: TGTGCCAGCAGTTTACCACTCCCCTCCTACGAGCAGTACTTC. The encoded protein is CASSLPLPSYEQYF. Looking up the rest from reference TRBV28 and TRBJ2-7 gives the full variable domain: DVKVTQSSRYLVKRTGEKVFLECVQDMDHENMFWYRQDPGLGLRLIYFSYDVKMKEKGDIPEGYSVSREKKERFSLILESASTNQTSMYLCASSLPLPSYEQYFGPGTRLTVT.

The chain combines TRBV4-3 with TRBJ1-1; D unresolved. CDR1 and CDR2 from the germline V gene are LGHNA and YSLEER. Between the trimmed V and J ends, which lost 0 bases and 5 bases, there was a span of 10 bases. The CDR3 extends over 14 amino acids. The CDR3 DNA sequence: TGCGCCAGCAGCCAAGAGAGGAAATGGACTGAAGCTTTCTTT. Protein sequence: CASSQERKWTEAFF.

The chain employs TRBV7-9 and TRBJ1-1; a possible D gene is TRBD1 (5 bases). CDR1 SEHNR and CDR2 FQNEAQ come from the germline V gene (reference sequence). The V end lost 8 bases, the J end lost 0 bases, and 10 bases lay between the germline ends. CDR3 length equals 13 residues. CDR3 sequence (DNA): TGTGCCAGCCACAGGCTCATGAACACTGAAGCTTTCTTT. It encodes CASHRLMNTEAFF.

The chain is built from TRBV7-2 and TRBJ2-3, with TRBD1 identical over 10 bases. CDR1 is SGHTA and CDR2 is FQGNSA in the germline V gene. The CDR3 is 19 amino acids. J was trimmed by 0 bases and V by 4 bases; bases with no gene match: 13. DNA of the CDR3: TGTGCCAGCAGCTATACCGGGACAGGGGTTCTATCTAGCACAGATACGCAGTATTTT. Translating gives CASSYTGTGVLSSTDTQYF.

The genes are TRBV5-6 and TRBJ2-7; possible D gene TRBD2, 6 bases. This CDR3 contains 15 residues. Germline CDR1 SGHDT, CDR2 YYEEEE. V was pared by 6 bases and J by 2 bases, with 18 bases between. The chain's CDR3 is CASTEGAGLAYEQYF. CDR3 DNA sequence: TGTGCCAGCACCGAAGGGGCGGGGTTGGCCTACGAGCAGTACTTC.

The chain is built from TRBV27 and TRBJ1-1; 9 bases fit TRBD1. The CDR3 runs to 13 residues. The V segment lost 4 bases and the J segment 4 bases; nucleotides outside the gene matches: 1. The germline V gene encodes CDR1 MNHEY and CDR2 SMNVEV (reference sequence). Here the CDR3 DNA reads TGTGCCAGCAGTTGGGACAGGGTCACTGAAGCTTTCTTT. Protein product: CASSWDRVTEAFF.

The sample holds one count of this clone. The rearrangement links TRBV9 to TRBJ2-2, with TRBD2 matching 7 bases. J lost 7 bases, V lost 1 base, and 1 base had no gene match. Germline V CDR1 and CDR2: SGDLS, YYNGEE. This CDR3 contains 13 residues. The CDR3 DNA reads TGTGCCAGCAGCGTACTAGCGGTCGGGGAGCTGTTTTTT. As protein: CASSVLAVGELFF.

This chain connects TRBV5-4 to TRBJ2-5; 15 bases agree with TRBD2. The CDR3 covers 17 residues. Germline V gene lookup returns CDR1 SGHNT and CDR2 YYREEE (reference sequence). Trimming removed 4 bases from V and 6 bases from J; junction bases left unmatched: 10. The DNA of the CDR3 is TGTGCCAGCAGCACGGGACTAGCGGGAGGATCCCAGAAGACCCAGTACTTC. It translates to CASSTGLAGGSQKTQYF.

CDR3 protein: CASSFRQGAGELFF. CDR3 nucleotides: TGTGCCAGCAGTTTTCGACAGGGGGCCGGGGAGCTGTTTTTT. V usage is TRBV28 and J usage is TRBJ2-2; 9 bases are a match to TRBD1. J lost 6 bases, V lost 3 bases, and 2 bases had no gene match. Germline V gene data show CDR1 as MDHEN and CDR2 as SYDVKM. The CDR3 length is 14 residues.

The CDR3 region is CATSRGGWVNQPQHF. The CDR3 coding sequence is TGTGCCACCAGCAGAGGAGGGTGGGTCAATCAGCCCCAGCATTTT. The rearrangement uses TRBV15 and TRBJ1-5; no clear D. CDR3 length equals 15 residues. Between the trimmed V and J ends, which lost 1 base and 3 bases, there was a span of 10 bases. CDR1 is LNHNV and CDR2 is YYDKDF in the germline V gene (reference sequence).

V is TRBV28 and J is TRBJ2-7, with 10 bases matching TRBD1. Germline V gives CDR1 MDHEN, CDR2 SYDVKM. There are 15 residues in the CDR3. The junction had 9 bases not matched to a gene; V was cut back by 4 bases and J by 6 bases. Here the CDR3 reads CASSSTGGYLGEQYF. The DNA for the CDR3 is TGTGCCAGCAGTTCGACAGGGGGCTATCTAGGCGAGCAGTACTTC.

The V gene is TRBV19, the J gene TRBJ1-2; no definite D call. Trimming shortened V by 5 bases and J by 6 bases, and 25 bases separated the two germline ends. There are 17 residues in the CDR3. Germline assignment: CDR1 LNHDA and CDR2 SQIVND (reference sequence). The CDR3 region has the DNA TGTGCCAGTAGTGCTCTCCTGGGAGGCTTTAGTAGGGATGGCTACACCTTC. It specifies CASSALLGGFSRDGYTF.

CDR3 bases: TGTGCCAGCAGCCCCCCTGGGAGTCTCGGTGGCTACACCTTC. Protein: CASSPPGSLGGYTF. This rearrangement joins TRBV7-2 to TRBJ1-2, with D unclear. The CDR3 covers 14 residues. From germline, CDR1 is SGHTA and CDR2 FQGNSA. Between the trimmed V and J ends, which lost 5 bases and 7 bases, there was a span of 17 bases. Together with reference TRBV7-2 and TRBJ1-2, the CDR3 gives the full variable domain: GAGVSQSPSNKVTEKGKDVELRCDPISGHTALYWYRQSLGQGLEFLIYFQGNSAPDKSGLPSDRFSAERTGGSVSTLTIQRTQQEDSAVYLCASSPPGSLGGYTFGSGTRLTVV.

The genes are TRBV7-2 and TRBJ1-5; D not resolved. Germline V gene sequence: CDR1 SGHTA, CDR2 FQGNSA. This CDR3 has 14 residues. Trimming shortened V by 1 base and J by 6 bases, and 10 bases separated the two germline ends. This CDR3 is CASSLVEGVQPQHF. Here the CDR3 DNA reads TGTGCCAGCAGCTTAGTTGAGGGCGTTCAGCCCCAGCATTTT.

This chain connects TRBV5-5 to TRBJ1-6; 8 nucleotides align to TRBD1. Trimming took 4 bases from V and 14 from J; bases not matched to a gene: 17. In germline, CDR1 is SGHKS, CDR2 YYEKEE (reference sequence). The CDR3 is 16 residues long. CDR3 in amino acids: CASSNGWGTGGSTLHF. The CDR3 DNA follows: TGTGCCAGCAGCAACGGGTGGGGGACAGGAGGGTCAACCCTCCACTTT.